The clone carrying this T cell receptor (beta chain) was seen a few times. As processed by the authors: Amplification of reference gene primers provided the estimated nucleated cell counts. Assay: immunoSEQ multiplex PCR; the TCRdb copy retains only in-frame clones and omits some. That table supplies the V and J calls and clone size; D and trimming were determined from the DNA. The sample shows 100,000 to 150,000 clones, about 80% of them seen only once. The source of the sample is a study of blood T cell repertoires in COVID-19. Study-level information: Samples representing acute and convalescent COVID-19 were sourced from the United States, Italy and Spain. T cells, B-cell-depleted T cells, or PBMCs provided the cDNA or gDNA that served as material.

Per the germline V gene, CDR1 is ENHRY and CDR2 is SYGVKD. The CDR3 runs 14 residues. Trimming pared 3 bases from V and 1 base from J, leaving 9 bases between. Sequenced material: peripheral blood. This TCR came from a man aged 35-49 years with active or convalescent COVID-19. The chain links TRBV10-3 to TRBJ1-1; perhaps TRBD1 as D (5 bases). The CDR3 loop reads CAISERGRNTEAFF. The CDR3 DNA reads TGTGCCATCAGTGAACGGGGGAGGAACACTGAAGCTTTCTTT.